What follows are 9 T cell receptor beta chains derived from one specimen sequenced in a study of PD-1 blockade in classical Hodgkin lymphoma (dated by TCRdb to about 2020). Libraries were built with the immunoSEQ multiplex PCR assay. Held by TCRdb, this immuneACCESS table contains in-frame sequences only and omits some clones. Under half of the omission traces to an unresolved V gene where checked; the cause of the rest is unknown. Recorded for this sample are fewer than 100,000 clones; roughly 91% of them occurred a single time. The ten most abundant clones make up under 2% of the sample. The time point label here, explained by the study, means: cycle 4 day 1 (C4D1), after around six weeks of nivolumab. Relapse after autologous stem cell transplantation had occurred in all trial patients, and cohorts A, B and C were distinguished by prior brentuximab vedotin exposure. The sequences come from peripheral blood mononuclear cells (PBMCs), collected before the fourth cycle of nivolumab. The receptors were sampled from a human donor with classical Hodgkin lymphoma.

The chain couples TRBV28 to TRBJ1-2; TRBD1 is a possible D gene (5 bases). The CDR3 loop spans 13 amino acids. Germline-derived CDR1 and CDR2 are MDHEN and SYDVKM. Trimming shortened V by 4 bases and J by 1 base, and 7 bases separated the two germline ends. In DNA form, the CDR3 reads TGTGCCAGCAGTTATAGGGGTAACTATGGCTACACCTTC. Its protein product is CASSYRGNYGYTF.

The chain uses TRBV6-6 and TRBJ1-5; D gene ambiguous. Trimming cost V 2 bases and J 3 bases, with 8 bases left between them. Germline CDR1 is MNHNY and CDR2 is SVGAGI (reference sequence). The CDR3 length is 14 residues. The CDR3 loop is CASSYMGNNQPQHF. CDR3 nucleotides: TGTGCCAGCAGTTACATGGGTAACAATCAGCCCCAGCATTTT.

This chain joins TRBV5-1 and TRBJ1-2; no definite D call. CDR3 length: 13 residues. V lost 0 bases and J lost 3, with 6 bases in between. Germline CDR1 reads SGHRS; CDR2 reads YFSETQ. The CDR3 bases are TGCGCCAGCAGCTTGGAAAGGGACTATGGCTACACCTTC. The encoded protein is CASSLERDYGYTF.

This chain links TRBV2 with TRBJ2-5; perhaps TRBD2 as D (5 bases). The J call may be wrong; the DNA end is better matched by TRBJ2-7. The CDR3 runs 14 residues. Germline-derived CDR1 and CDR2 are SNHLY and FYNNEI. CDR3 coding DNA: TGTGCCAGCACCGAGGACTTGAGCTCCTACGAGCAGTACTTC. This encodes CASTEDLSSYEQYF.

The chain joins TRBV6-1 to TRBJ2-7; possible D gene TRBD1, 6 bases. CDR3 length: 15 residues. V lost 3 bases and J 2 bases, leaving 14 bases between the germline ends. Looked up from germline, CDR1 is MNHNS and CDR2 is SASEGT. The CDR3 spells CASSDLTGSPYEQYF. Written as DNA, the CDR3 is TGTGCCAGCAGTGACCTAACAGGGAGTCCCTACGAGCAGTACTTC.

The CDR3 region is CASSALRQGWSTDTQYF. The CDR3, as DNA: TGTGCCAGCAGTGCACTGAGACAGGGTTGGAGCACAGATACGCAGTATTTT. The chain combines TRBV6-1 with TRBJ2-3; 7 nucleotides agree with TRBD1. The CDR3 is 17 residues long. Per germline, CDR1 MNHNS and CDR2 SASEGT. Trimming at V came to 4 bases and at J to 0 bases, leaving 10 bases not matched to a gene.

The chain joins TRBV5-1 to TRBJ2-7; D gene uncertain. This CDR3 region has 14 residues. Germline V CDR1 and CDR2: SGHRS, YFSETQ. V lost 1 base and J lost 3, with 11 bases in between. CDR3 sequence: CASSLNPAGYEQYF. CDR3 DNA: TGCGCCAGCAGCTTGAATCCTGCTGGCTACGAGCAGTACTTC.

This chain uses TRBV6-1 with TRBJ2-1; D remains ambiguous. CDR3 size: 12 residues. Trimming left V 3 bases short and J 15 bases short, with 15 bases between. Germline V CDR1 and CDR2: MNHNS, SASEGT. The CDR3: CASSERRPPGFF. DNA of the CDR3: TGTGCCAGCAGTGAGAGAAGGCCCCCGGGGTTCTTC.

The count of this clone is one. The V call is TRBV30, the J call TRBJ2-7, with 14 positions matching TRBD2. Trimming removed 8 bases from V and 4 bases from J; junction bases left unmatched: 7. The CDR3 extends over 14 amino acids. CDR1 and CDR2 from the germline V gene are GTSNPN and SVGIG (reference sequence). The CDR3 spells CAGTGTSGSYEQYF. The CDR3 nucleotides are TGTGCCGGTACCGGGACTAGCGGGAGTTACGAGCAGTACTTC.